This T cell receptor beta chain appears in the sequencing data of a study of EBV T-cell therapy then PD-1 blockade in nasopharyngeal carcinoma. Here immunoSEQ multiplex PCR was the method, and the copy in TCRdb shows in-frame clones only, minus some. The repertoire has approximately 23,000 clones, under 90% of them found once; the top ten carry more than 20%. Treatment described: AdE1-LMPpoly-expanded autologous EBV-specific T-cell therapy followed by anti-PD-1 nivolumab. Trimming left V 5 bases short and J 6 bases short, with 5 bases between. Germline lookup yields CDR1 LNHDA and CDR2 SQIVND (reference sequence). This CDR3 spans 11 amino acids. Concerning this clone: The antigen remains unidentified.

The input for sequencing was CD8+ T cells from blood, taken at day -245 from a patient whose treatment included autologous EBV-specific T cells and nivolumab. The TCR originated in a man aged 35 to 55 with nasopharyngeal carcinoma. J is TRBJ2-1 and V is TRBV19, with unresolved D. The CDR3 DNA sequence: TGTGCCAGTAGTGTCGGCAATGAGCAGTTCTTC. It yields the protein CASSVGNEQFF. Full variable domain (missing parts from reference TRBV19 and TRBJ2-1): DGGITQSPKYLFRKEGQNVTLSCEQNLNHDAMYWYRQDPGQGLRLIYYSQIVNDFQKGDIAEGYSVSREKKESFPLTVTSAQKNPTAFYLCASSVGNEQFFGPGTRLTVL.